A single sample gave rise to the 26 T cell receptor beta chains below, sequenced in a study of blood T cells in healthy people across ages. Primers used in a second PCR of roughly 6 to 11 cycles were a sample-barcoded 5' primer and a J-beta primer mix. TCRdb ran MiXCR on the 5' RACE reads and lists one entry per CDR3 protein. The data show some 700,000 distinct CDR3 sequences, with 20% to 25% seen just once and roughly 22% held by the top ten. Specimen: blood. The receptor set was obtained from a man in his 70s in good health.

Concerning this clonotype: A much larger clone sits a single nucleotide away, making a read error possible. The CDR3 here is CASSSGTGDYEQYF. The CDR3 region has the DNA TGCGCCAGCAGTTCCGGGACAGGGGACTACGAGCAGTACTTC. The chain employs TRBV10-2 and TRBJ2-1, with 10 bases fitting TRBD1. The J call may be incorrect, as the DNA end agrees better with TRBJ2-7. Germline V gene lookup returns CDR1 WSHSY and CDR2 SAAADI. The CDR3 runs to 14 residues.

This clonotype has more than one count but fewer than ten. V is TRBV4-3 and J is TRBJ1-1; 8 bases map to TRBD1. J lost 8 bases, V lost 0 bases, and 8 bases had no gene match. CDR3 length equals 15 residues. The germline V gene has CDR1 LGHNA and CDR2 YSLEER. The chain's CDR3 is CASSQEGQDEVEAFF. The CDR3 DNA sequence: TGCGCCAGCAGCCAAGAGGGACAGGATGAGGTGGAAGCTTTCTTT.

The V gene is TRBV29-1, the J gene TRBJ1-5, with 8 bases aligning to TRBD1. Germline-derived CDR1 and CDR2 are SQVTM and ANQGSEA. This CDR3 has 12 residues. The trim removed 4 bases at V and 6 bases at J, leaving 2 bases unmatched. The CDR3 protein is CSVGDRGQPQHF. In nucleotides, the CDR3 is TGCAGCGTTGGAGACAGGGGTCAGCCCCAGCATTTT. The variable domain in full, completed from reference TRBV29-1 and TRBJ1-5, reads SAVISQKPSRDICQRGTSLTIQCQVDSQVTMMFWYRQQPGQSLTLIATANQGSEATYESGFVIDKFPISRPNLTFSTLTVSNMSPEDSSIYLCSVGDRGQPQHFGDGTRLSIL.

This clonotype was counted between two and nine times. V usage is TRBV9 and J usage is TRBJ2-7; 7 bases are a match to TRBD1. The DNA matches TRBJ2-1 better at its end, which makes the J call doubtful. The CDR3 runs to 15 residues. CDR1 is SGDLS and CDR2 is YYNGEE in the germline V gene. Here the CDR3 DNA reads TGTGCCAGCAGCGACCCACAGGGGAGTATCCATGAGCAGTTCTTC. Its translation is CASSDPQGSIHEQFF.

The chain is built from TRBV6-2 or TRBV6-3 and TRBJ1-2; 8 bases are a match to TRBD1. Trimming removed 2 bases from V and 5 bases from J; junction bases left unmatched: 7. Germline loops: CDR1 MNHEY, CDR2 SVGEGT. The CDR3 loop spans 15 amino acids. CDR3 nucleotide sequence: TGTGCCAGCAGTTACCGGGACAGGAATGTTTATGGCTACACCTTC. Translated, it gives CASSYRDRNVYGYTF.

The chain has TRBV20-1 and TRBJ2-3; TRBD1 is a possible D gene (6 bases). The CDR3 contains 16 residues. CDR1 DFQATT and CDR2 SNEGSKA come from the germline V gene (reference sequence). The V end lost 0 bases, the J end lost 8 bases, and 21 bases lay between the germline ends. The CDR3 here is CSARDPASQPRGTQYF. CDR3 coding DNA: TGCAGTGCTAGAGATCCTGCCTCCCAACCCAGGGGTACGCAGTATTTT.

This clonotype was counted a few times. A read error may produce the germline difference seen at one junction end. The chain has TRBV5-1 and TRBJ2-1; TRBD2 agrees at 14 bases. Germline assignment: CDR1 SGHRS and CDR2 YFSETQ. This CDR3 is 19 amino acids long. CDR3 loop: CASSLGLAGGLGSYNGQFF. The CDR3 nucleotides are TGCGCCAGCAGCTTGGGACTAGCGGGGGGGTTAGGCTCCTACAATGGGCAGTTCTTC.

The chain has TRBV18 and TRBJ2-5, with TRBD1 matching 8 bases. The J call is uncertain, as TRBJ2-1 better fits the DNA end. Germline V CDR1 and CDR2: KGHSH, LQKENI. The CDR3 has 15 residues. This CDR3 is CASSPRGQGPNEQFF. The CDR3 nucleotides read TGTGCCAGCTCACCACGCGGACAGGGTCCCAATGAGCAGTTCTTC.

This clonotype was observed a handful of times. J is TRBJ2-5 and V is TRBV7-8, with TRBD2 matching 9 bases. The germline CDR1 and CDR2 sequences are SGHVS and FQNEAQ. CDR3 length: 16 residues. V shed 2 bases and J 5 bases; nucleotides not matched to a gene: 9. CDR3 residues: CASSLTSAGGLETQYF. The CDR3 nucleotides are TGTGCCAGCAGCTTAACGAGCGCGGGGGGGCTGGAGACCCAGTACTTC.

This clonotype has ten or more counts. The gene calls are TRBV20-1 and TRBJ2-5; perhaps TRBD1 as D (6 bases). This CDR3 spans 14 amino acids. The V end was cut by 0 bases, the J end by 2 bases, with 10 bases between. Germline CDR1 is DFQATT and CDR2 is SNEGSKA (reference sequence). The CDR3 reads CSAREIRGQETQYF. The CDR3 coding sequence is TGCAGTGCTAGAGAAATCAGGGGACAAGAGACCCAGTACTTC.

The CDR3 bases are TGCGCCAGCAGCCCAGAAAATAGCTTTTTAGAGACCCAGTACTTC. As protein: CASSPENSFLETQYF. The rearrangement joins TRBV5-1 to TRBJ2-1; D unclear. The end of the DNA fits TRBJ2-5 better, so the J call may be wrong. Germline V gene sequence: CDR1 SGHRS, CDR2 YFSETQ. This CDR3 contains 15 residues.

The CDR3 reads CASSLGRTDGNTIYF. The CDR3, as DNA: TGCGCCAGCAGCTTGGGGAGAACCGACGGAAACACCATATATTTT. The chain uses TRBV5-1 and TRBJ1-3; D unclear. Germline-derived CDR1 and CDR2 are SGHRS and YFSETQ. This CDR3 comprises 15 residues. The V gene lost 0 bases and the J gene lost 4 bases, with 11 bases spanning the gap.

This clonotype was seen at least ten times. The chain couples TRBV7-6 to TRBJ2-3; D uncertain. V was clipped by 0 bases and J by 6 bases, with 13 bases between them. The germline V gene encodes CDR1 SGHVS and CDR2 FNYEAQ. The CDR3 is made up of 15 amino acids. The CDR3 reads CASSLASSPVDTQYF. Here the CDR3 DNA reads TGTGCCAGCAGCTTAGCCTCGTCCCCGGTGGATACGCAGTATTTT.

This clonotype was found a few times. This chain connects TRBV7-3 to TRBJ2-4; D not resolved. CDR1 and CDR2 from the germline V gene are SGHTA and FQGTGA. Between the trimmed V and J ends, which lost 2 bases and 1 base, there was a span of 9 bases. CDR3 length: 15 residues. CDR3: CASSLASGAKNIQYF. CDR3 bases: TGTGCCAGCAGCTTAGCCAGTGGGGCCAAAAACATTCAGTACTTC.

The chain is built from TRBV6-5 and TRBJ1-2; no clear D. This CDR3 has 15 amino acids. Trimming removed 7 bases from V and 1 base from J, with 16 bases in between. CDR1 is MNHEY, CDR2 SVGAGI, per germline. CDR3 nucleotides: TGTGCCAGCAAACCTCAGGCCAGTCTTAACTATGGCTACACCTTC. It is translated as CASKPQASLNYGYTF.

The chain has TRBV6-5 and TRBJ1-2; weak D call: TRBD1 (6 bases). The germline V and J ends were trimmed by 5 bases and 0 bases, with 10 bases remaining between them. Germline CDR1 and CDR2: MNHEY and SVGAGI. CDR3 length: 14 amino acids. The CDR3 region has the DNA TGTGCCAGCAGTCCCAGGGGCTCTAACTATGGCTACACCTTC. Protein: CASSPRGSNYGYTF.

This clonotype appeared a few times. This chain uses TRBV27 with TRBJ2-1; 13 nucleotides align to TRBD2. Germline values: CDR1 MNHEY, CDR2 SMNVEV (reference sequence). V trimming: 4 bases; J trimming: 7 bases; junction bases outside the gene matches: 4. The length of the CDR3 is 15 residues. The CDR3: CASSSGLAGLNEQFF. The DNA of the CDR3 is TGTGCCAGCAGTTCGGGACTAGCGGGGCTGAATGAGCAGTTCTTC.

The sample holds a few counts of this clonotype. The V gene is TRBV5-1, the J gene TRBJ2-1; 8 bases align to TRBD2. J lost 7 bases, V lost 4 bases, and 10 bases had no gene match. The CDR3 spans 15 residues. CDR1 is SGHRS, CDR2 YFSETQ, per germline. The CDR3 region is CASSTGTSGQNEQFF. The CDR3 DNA sequence: TGCGCCAGCAGCACCGGGACTAGTGGGCAGAATGAGCAGTTCTTC.

The V gene is TRBV20-1, the J gene TRBJ2-5; 11 bases match TRBD2. The CDR3 has 16 residues. Germline V gene data show CDR1 as DFQATT and CDR2 as SNEGSKA (reference sequence). J gave up 2 bases and V 1 base, and 6 bases lay outside the gene matches. As DNA, the CDR3 is TGCAGTGCTAGAGGAACTAGCGGGGGAATGCAAGAGACCCAGTACTTC. The encoded protein is CSARGTSGGMQETQYF.

This clonotype has just a few counts. This chain connects TRBV13 to TRBJ2-7; D gene ambiguous. The germline V gene encodes CDR1 PRHDT and CDR2 FYEKMQ (reference sequence). The CDR3 has 8 residues. The germline V and J ends were trimmed by 9 bases and 5 bases, with 2 bases remaining between them. The CDR3 sequence is CARHEQYF. As DNA, the CDR3 is TGTGCCAGGCACGAGCAGTACTTC.

Many counts were recorded for this clonotype. The chain is built from TRBV12-3 or TRBV12-4 and TRBJ2-7; maybe TRBD2 (6 bases). V lost 5 bases, J lost 4 bases, and 27 bases lay in between. The CDR3 has 18 residues. The CDR3 region is CASSPLRDFFPHPYEQYF. Written as DNA, the CDR3 is TGTGCCAGCAGTCCCCTCCGGGACTTCTTCCCTCACCCGTACGAGCAGTACTTC.

The chain employs TRBV10-3 and TRBJ2-1; no clear D gene. Germline values: CDR1 ENHRY, CDR2 SYGVKD. V lost 3 bases and J 5 bases, leaving 11 bases between the germline ends. CDR3 length equals 14 residues. The CDR3 nucleotides read TGTGCCATCAGTGACTCGGCTGGCGACAATGAGCAGTTCTTC. It codes for CAISDSAGDNEQFF.

The chain has TRBV6-2 or TRBV6-3 and TRBJ2-1; 12 positions agree with TRBD2. V trimming: 7 bases; J trimming: 8 bases; junction bases outside the gene matches: 3. The CDR3 is 13 amino acids. Germline-derived CDR1 and CDR2 are MNHEY and SVGEGT. The CDR3 is CASTLAGGYEQFF. The CDR3 DNA follows: TGTGCCAGCACCCTAGCGGGAGGGTATGAGCAGTTCTTC.

This clonotype occurred a few times. V is TRBV21-1 and J is TRBJ2-5. TRBV21-1 is a known pseudogene. The CDR3 is made up of 16 amino acids. In nucleotides, the CDR3 is TGTGCCAGCAGCAAAAGAACATTCAGGCAGCAAGAGACCCAGTACTTC. Translated, it gives CASSKRTFRQQETQYF.

This chain joins TRBV5-5 and TRBJ2-3; no reliable D call. Trimming stripped 4 bases from V and 2 bases from J, with 5 bases between. CDR1 is SGHKS and CDR2 is YYEKEE in the germline V gene (reference sequence). This CDR3 is built from 12 residues. The CDR3 bases are TGTGCCAGCAGCGTTCACACAGATACGCAGTATTTT. It codes for CASSVHTDTQYF.

The CDR3 reads CASSSRTSGGYEQYF. The CDR3, as DNA: TGCGCCAGCAGCAGCCGGACTAGCGGGGGATACGAGCAGTACTTC. The chain uses TRBV5-1 and TRBJ2-7; TRBD2 matches at 13 bases. CDR1 and CDR2 (germline): SGHRS, YFSETQ. Unmatched junction bases numbered 5, after V lost 4 bases and J lost 4 bases. The CDR3 loop spans 15 amino acids.